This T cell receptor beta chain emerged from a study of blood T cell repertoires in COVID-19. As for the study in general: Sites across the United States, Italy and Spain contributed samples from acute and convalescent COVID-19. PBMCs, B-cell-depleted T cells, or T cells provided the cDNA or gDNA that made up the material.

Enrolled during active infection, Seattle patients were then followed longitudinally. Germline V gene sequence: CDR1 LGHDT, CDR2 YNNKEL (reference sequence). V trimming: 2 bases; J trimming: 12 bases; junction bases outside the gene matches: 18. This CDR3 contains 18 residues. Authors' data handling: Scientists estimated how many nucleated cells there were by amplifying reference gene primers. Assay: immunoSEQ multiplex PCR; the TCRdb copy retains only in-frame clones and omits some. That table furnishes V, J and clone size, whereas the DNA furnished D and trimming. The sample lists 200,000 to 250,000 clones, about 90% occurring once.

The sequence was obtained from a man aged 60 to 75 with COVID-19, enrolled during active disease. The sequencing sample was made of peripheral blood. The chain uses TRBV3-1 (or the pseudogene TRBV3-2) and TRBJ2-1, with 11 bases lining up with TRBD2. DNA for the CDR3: TGTGCCAGCAGCCAATCAAGGGACACCCTCACTAGCGGGAGAAGGCAGTTCTTC. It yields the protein CASSQSRDTLTSGRRQFF.